These 26 T cell receptor beta chains originate from one sample sequenced in a study of post-analysis software for immune sequencing data. Notes on the study in general: About five TRBV segments occurring more often in patients than controls included TRBV5-6, TRBV5-1 and TRBV20-1.

TCR beta cDNA libraries had unique molecular identifiers. Via MiXCR, TCRdb re-called the PCR reads, giving one row per CDR3 protein. The data show roughly 800,000 distinct CDR3 sequences, with about 43% seen just once and 4.9% held by the top ten. Their cognate antigens are unknown. The sequencing sample was made of blood. The source is a girl aged 10-17 years with multiple sclerosis.

The V and J genes are TRBV11-1 and TRBJ2-7; 12 nucleotides align to TRBD2. The germline V gene encodes CDR1 SGHAT and CDR2 FQDESV (reference sequence). The CDR3 totals 15 residues. V dropped 6 bases and J dropped 3; count of bases not matched to a gene: 6. CDR3: CASSRQTSGSYEQYF. As DNA, the CDR3 is TGTGCCAGCAGTCGCCAGACTAGCGGGAGCTACGAGCAGTACTTC.

The chain joins TRBV6-1 to TRBJ2-5; TRBD1 might be the D (5 bases). Germline lookup yields CDR1 MNHNS and CDR2 SASEGT. V gave up 2 bases and J gave up 5 bases, with 12 bases separating them. The CDR3 is 14 residues long. The CDR3 region has the DNA TGTGCCAGCAGTGAAAGTGGGGCGTGGGAGACCCAGTACTTC. Its translation is CASSESGAWETQYF.

In the case of this clonotype: One end of the junction varies from germline; a read error may be responsible. The chain recombines TRBV28 with TRBJ1-2; D ambiguous. This CDR3 comprises 13 residues. The germline V gene encodes CDR1 MDHEN and CDR2 SYDVKM. In nucleotides, the CDR3 is TGTGTCAGCAGTTTACCAGCCCTATATGGCTACACCTTC. Its translation is CVSSLPALYGYTF.

The chain joins TRBV5-1 to TRBJ2-3; D may be TRBD1 (6 bases). This CDR3 comprises 15 residues. V was pared by 1 base and J by 0 bases, with 9 bases between. The germline V gene encodes CDR1 SGHRS and CDR2 YFSETQ. CDR3 in amino acids: CASSLRTDSTDTQYF. Here the CDR3 DNA reads TGCGCCAGCAGCTTGCGGACAGACAGCACAGATACGCAGTATTTT.

V usage is TRBV12-3 or TRBV12-4 and J usage is TRBJ1-2; the match to TRBD1 covers 10 bases. V lost 5 bases, J lost 9 bases, and 12 bases stayed unmatched. This CDR3 has 15 residues. CDR3 DNA sequence: TGTGCCAGCAGTCGGGCCGGGACAGGGGCGGTTCGCTACACCTTC. Protein sequence: CASSRAGTGAVRYTF.

The CDR3 region is CAARGTGPYNEQFF. The CDR3 bases are TGTGCCGCCCGGGGCACAGGCCCCTACAATGAGCAGTTCTTC. The rearrangement links TRBV19 to TRBJ2-1, with D possibly called TRBD1 or TRBD2 (5 bases each). V dropped 11 bases and J dropped 2 bases, with 16 bases sitting between them. This CDR3 has 14 amino acids. Germline V gene data show CDR1 as LNHDA and CDR2 as SQIVND (reference sequence).

This clonotype was counted between two and nine times. V usage is TRBV9 and J usage is TRBJ2-1; no firm D call. In germline, CDR1 is SGDLS, CDR2 YYNGEE. Trimming removed 4 bases from V and 8 bases from J, with 7 bases in between. The CDR3 is 11 amino acids. The CDR3 sequence is CASSFKDEQFF. CDR3 nucleotides: TGTGCCAGCAGCTTCAAAGATGAGCAGTTCTTC.

The V gene is TRBV6-5, the J gene TRBJ2-1; 8 bases line up with TRBD2. The end of the DNA aligns better with TRBJ2-7, so the J call may be wrong. The CDR3 consists of 15 residues. CDR1 is MNHEY, CDR2 SVGAGI, per germline. CDR3 residues: CASSSPELAANEQYF. CDR3 nucleotides: TGTGCCAGCAGTTCACCTGAACTAGCGGCCAATGAGCAGTACTTC.

The chain carries TRBV14 and TRBJ2-1; possible D gene TRBD2, 5 bases. Trimming took off 1 base at V and 6 bases at J, with 13 bases between the two ends. The germline gives CDR1 SGHDN, CDR2 FVKESK. CDR3 size: 15 residues. The CDR3 bases are TGTGCCAGCAGCCAAGTAGTAGGCGGAGGCAATGAGCAGTTCTTC. Translating it yields CASSQVVGGGNEQFF.

The rearrangement links TRBV6-1 to TRBJ2-6; 7 nucleotides line up with TRBD1. From germline, CDR1 is MNHNS and CDR2 SASEGT. The CDR3 sequence is 15 residues long. With V trimmed by 5 bases and J by 2 bases, 3 bases remained unmatched. The CDR3 sequence is CASSRDRAGANVLTF. CDR3 DNA: TGTGCCAGCAGTCGCGACAGGGCTGGGGCCAACGTCCTGACTTTC.

This clonotype was seen once. This chain joins TRBV2 and TRBJ2-1; 8 bases align to TRBD2. Germline-derived CDR1 and CDR2 are SNHLY and FYNNEI. With V trimmed by 1 base and J by 3 bases, 2 bases remained unmatched. The CDR3 contains 15 residues. CDR3 nucleotide sequence: TGTGCCAGCAGTGAAGTAGCGGGATACTACAATGAGCAGTTCTTC. Translation: CASSEVAGYYNEQFF.

This clonotype was detected only a few times. This chain connects TRBV7-9 to TRBJ1-2, with a weak D call TRBD1 (5 bases). Looked up from germline, CDR1 is SEHNR and CDR2 is FQNEAQ (reference sequence). CDR3 length: 17 amino acids. V lost 4 bases to trimming and J lost 4 bases, with 22 bases between them. CDR3 protein: CASSSPQTAPGGYGYTF. For the CDR3, the DNA is TGTGCCAGCAGCTCACCCCAGACAGCGCCCGGTGGCTATGGCTACACCTTC.

V and J are TRBV12-3 or TRBV12-4 and TRBJ2-6; D might be TRBD1 (6 bases). V gave up 7 bases and J gave up 2 bases, with 12 bases separating them. There are 15 residues in the CDR3. The chain's CDR3 is CASNPGAPGANVLTF. The CDR3 DNA follows: TGTGCCAGCAACCCAGGGGCGCCTGGGGCCAACGTCCTGACTTTC.

The rearrangement uses TRBV4-1 and TRBJ2-5, with D possibly being TRBD1 (5 bases). The DNA end is more similar to TRBJ2-7, so the J call may be wrong. This CDR3 contains 16 residues. Germline loops: CDR1 MGHRA, CDR2 YSYEKL. CDR3 amino acids: CASSQGFVGVDYEQYF. The CDR3 DNA follows: TGCGCCAGCAGCCAAGGGTTCGTAGGGGTGGACTACGAGCAGTACTTC.

The CDR3 sequence is CARSPPTGDLETQYF. The CDR3 DNA is TGTGCCAGAAGCCCCCCCACAGGTGATTTAGAGACCCAGTACTTC. The gene calls are TRBV28 and TRBJ2-5, with D perhaps TRBD1 (5 bases). With 9 bases removed from V and 4 bases from J, the gap between germline ends came to 21 bases. This CDR3 is built from 15 residues. CDR1 MDHEN and CDR2 SYDVKM come from the germline V gene.

This clonotype has more than one count but fewer than ten. The V gene is TRBV7-6, the J gene TRBJ2-3, with a tentative D call TRBD2 (5 bases). The V gene's germline CDR1 is SGHVS and CDR2 FNYEAQ. This CDR3 region has 16 residues. V shed 5 bases and J shed 1 base, with 16 bases lying between them. The CDR3 bases are TGTGCCAGCAGCCCAAATCCGATTAGCGGCACAGATACGCAGTATTTT. Translating gives CASSPNPISGTDTQYF. Complete variable domain (other parts from reference TRBV7-6 and TRBJ2-3): GAGVSQSPRYKVTKRGQDVALRCDPISGHVSLYWYRQALGQGPEFLTYFNYEAQQDKSGLPNDRFSAERPEGSISTLTIQRTEQRDSAMYRCASSPNPISGTDTQYFGPGTRLTVL.

This clonotype was seen once. This chain links TRBV5-1 with TRBJ1-4, with a tentative D call TRBD1 (6 bases). The CDR3 length is 15 residues. Between the trimmed V and J ends, which lost 0 bases and 8 bases, there was a span of 14 bases. Germline V lookup: CDR1 SGHRS, CDR2 YFSETQ. The DNA for the CDR3 is TGCGCCAGCAGCTTGGGTCCAGGGGCAAAAGAAAAACTGTTTTTT. Amino acid sequence: CASSLGPGAKEKLFF.

The gene calls are TRBV5-5 and TRBJ2-1; D may be TRBD1 (7 bases). This CDR3 has 15 residues. V lost 4 bases to trimming and J lost 7 bases, with 18 bases between them. Germline assignment: CDR1 SGHKS and CDR2 YYEKEE (reference sequence). The CDR3 reads CASSPSTGRMNEQFF. The DNA of the CDR3 is TGTGCCAGCAGCCCATCGACAGGGAGGATGAATGAGCAGTTCTTC.

This chain links TRBV20-1 with TRBJ2-7; perhaps TRBD1 as D (5 bases). Germline V lookup: CDR1 DFQATT, CDR2 SNEGSKA (reference sequence). V lost 1 base, J lost 7 bases, and 20 bases lay in between. This CDR3 comprises 15 residues. CDR3 residues: CSARAPRHDQGEQYF. The DNA of the CDR3 is TGCAGTGCTAGAGCTCCACGGCACGACCAGGGTGAGCAGTACTTC.

The genes are TRBV5-1 and TRBJ2-7; 7 positions match TRBD2. Germline assignment: CDR1 SGHRS and CDR2 YFSETQ. The CDR3 extends over 13 amino acids. V gave up 2 bases and J gave up 3 bases; unmatched junction bases: 2. CDR3 amino acids: CASSFAGDYEQYF. The CDR3 DNA reads as TGCGCCAGCAGCTTCGCGGGAGACTACGAGCAGTACTTC.

The chain recombines TRBV12-3 or TRBV12-4 with TRBJ2-4; tentatively, D is TRBD2 (5 bases). The ends were cut back, 6 bases at V and 0 bases at J, with 15 bases in the middle. The CDR3 runs 16 residues. The CDR3: CASRPGGGLAKNIQYF. The CDR3 DNA follows: TGTGCCAGCAGGCCCGGTGGCGGGCTAGCCAAAAACATTCAGTACTTC.

J is TRBJ2-1 and V is TRBV7-9; D not resolved. The ends were cut back, 1 base at V and 9 bases at J, with 13 bases in the middle. The CDR3 spans 14 residues. Germline CDR1 is SEHNR and CDR2 is FQNEAQ (reference sequence). The CDR3 DNA reads TGTGCCAGCAGCTTAGTTCTCAAGCATTTTGAGCAGTTCTTC. It is translated as CASSLVLKHFEQFF. The full variable domain, completed using reference TRBV7-9 and TRBJ2-1, is DTGVSQNPRHKITKRGQNVTFRCDPISEHNRLYWYRQTLGQGPEFLTYFQNEAQLEKSRLLSDRFSAERPKGSFSTLEIQRTEQGDSAMYLCASSLVLKHFEQFFGPGTRLTVL.

CDR3 nucleotide sequence: TGTGCCAGCAGCTCCCAGGGCTCATCGAACACTGAAGCTTTCTTT. The encoded protein is CASSSQGSSNTEAFF. The rearrangement links TRBV9 to TRBJ1-1; weak D call: TRBD1 (5 bases). Germline assignment: CDR1 SGDLS and CDR2 YYNGEE. The germline V and J ends were trimmed by 4 bases and 1 base, with 14 bases remaining between them. The CDR3 consists of 15 residues. Variable domain in full (rest from reference TRBV9 and TRBJ1-1): DSGVTQTPKHLITATGQRVTLRCSPRSGDLSVYWYQQSLDQGLQFLIQYYNGEERAKGNILERFSAQQFPDLHSELNLSSLELGDSALYFCASSSQGSSNTEAFFGQGTRLTVV.

This clonotype was recorded a few times. V and J are TRBV20-1 and TRBJ2-5, with TRBD2 matching 7 bases. Germline V lookup: CDR1 DFQATT, CDR2 SNEGSKA (reference sequence). The CDR3 is 13 residues long. V shed 6 bases and J 2 bases; nucleotides not matched to a gene: 6. The CDR3 sequence is CSAMRAGQETQYF. The CDR3 coding sequence is TGCAGTGCCATGCGAGCGGGACAAGAGACCCAGTACTTC.

J is TRBJ2-1 and V is TRBV2; TRBD2 matches at 10 bases. Looked up from germline, CDR1 is SNHLY and CDR2 is FYNNEI. CDR3 length: 16 residues. V shed 6 bases and J 4 bases; nucleotides not matched to a gene: 9. CDR3 nucleotides: TGTGCCAGCAGCCCCGGAGCGGGAGGGTTTTACAATGAGCAGTTCTTC. Encoded protein: CASSPGAGGFYNEQFF.

The chain recombines TRBV20-1 with TRBJ2-7; 13 positions agree with TRBD2. Germline V gene lookup returns CDR1 DFQATT and CDR2 SNEGSKA (reference sequence). The CDR3 extends over 15 amino acids. V lost 3 bases, J lost 5 bases, and 7 bases stayed unmatched. The CDR3 DNA reads as TGCAGTGCTAGCCCTCCCGGGACTAGCGGGAACGAGCAGTACTTC. Protein product: CSASPPGTSGNEQYF.